This T cell receptor beta chain was found in a study of shared clonotypes between healthy human individuals. V dropped 2 bases and J dropped 1; count of bases not matched to a gene: 7. Germline V gives CDR1 GTSNPN, CDR2 SVGIG (reference sequence). The CDR3 is made up of 15 amino acids. In the original processing: As immunoSEQ supplied junction-only sequences (without quality scores), filtering differed. The data were produced by immunoSEQ multiplex PCR, yet TCRdb's version contains in-frame clones alone and is incomplete. The DNA gave D and trimming, while V, J and clone size come from that table. The profile shows 2 million to 2.5 million clones, 85% to 95% of them singletons.

The specimen sequenced was naive CD4+ T cells from PBMCs. Subset indicated: CD45RA+ positively selected. This sequence joins TRBV30 and TRBJ2-5; 7 bases align to TRBD1. The clonotype comes from a man between 18 and 29 years old in good health. Some clones in this sample may be carry-over from other donors' samples. The CDR3 DNA reads as TGTGCCTGGAGTAGACAGGGCCTTACCCAAGAGACCCAGTACTTC. As protein: CAWSRQGLTQETQYF.